These 13 T cell receptor beta chains were all obtained from the same sample, sequenced in a study of shared clonotypes between healthy human individuals. Terminally differentiated effector memory CD45RA+ cells were excluded from the naive CD8 cells, which were CD45RO-negative and positively selected for CCR7. TCRdb's table, derived via immunoSEQ multiplex PCR, lists solely in-frame clones and lacks some. The repertoire holds about 2,100,000 clones, with 90% to 95% as singletons. The specimen sequenced was naive CD8+ T cells from PBMCs. The source of these receptors is a man younger than 35 in good health. Some clones in this sample may be carry-over from other donors' samples.

This clone was found once. The rearrangement joins TRBV27 to TRBJ2-7, with TRBD1 identical over 8 bases. Germline V lookup: CDR1 MNHEY, CDR2 SMNVEV (reference sequence). The trim removed 4 bases at V and 3 bases at J, leaving 8 bases unmatched. CDR3 length equals 15 residues. The CDR3 protein is CASSSLRDRYYEQYF. The CDR3 nucleotides read TGTGCCAGCAGTTCCCTCCGGGACAGGTACTACGAGCAGTACTTC.

V gene TRBV6-6 combines with J gene TRBJ1-5; D may be TRBD1 (5 bases). The V gene's germline CDR1 is MNHNY and CDR2 SVGAGI (reference sequence). The CDR3 has 14 residues. The ends were cut back, 6 bases at V and 8 bases at J, with 17 bases in the middle. The CDR3 sequence is CASRPGTHLEPQHF. The DNA for the CDR3 is TGTGCCAGCAGGCCCGGGACCCACTTAGAGCCCCAGCATTTT.

The rearrangement joins TRBV7-9 to TRBJ1-2, with 9 bases fitting TRBD1. The CDR3 has 14 residues. Germline loops: CDR1 SEHNR, CDR2 FQNEAQ (reference sequence). Trimming took 5 bases from V and 6 from J; bases not matched to a gene: 7. DNA for the CDR3: TGTGCCAGCAGCCCCCGGACAGGGGAGGATGGCTACACCTTC. This encodes CASSPRTGEDGYTF.

The J gene is TRBJ2-7, the V gene TRBV25-1; perhaps TRBD1 as D (6 bases). The CDR3 length is 12 residues. Trimming removed 6 bases from V and 6 bases from J, with 12 bases in between. Germline V lookup: CDR1 MGHDK, CDR2 SYGVNS. In DNA form, the CDR3 reads TGTGCCAGCAGCACCACAGGGCTCGAGCAGTACTTC. It specifies CASSTTGLEQYF.

With respect to this clone: The same CDR3 arises from other DNA sequences in this sample as well. The chain combines TRBV5-4 with TRBJ2-7; D not resolved. The CDR3 length is 13 residues. Trimming removed 0 bases from V and 3 bases from J, with 7 bases in between. CDR1 SGHNT and CDR2 YYREEE come from the germline V gene (reference sequence). As DNA, the CDR3 is TGTGCCAGCAGCTTGGGGGGTTTCTACGAGCAGTACTTC. Translated: CASSLGGFYEQYF.

V usage is TRBV30 and J usage is TRBJ1-2; 8 bases are a match to TRBD1. Germline CDR1 is GTSNPN and CDR2 is SVGIG (reference sequence). This CDR3 is 14 amino acids long. V was clipped by 0 bases and J by 2 bases; unmatched bases: 2. The CDR3 loop reads CAWSVGTGNYGYTF. CDR3 nucleotide sequence: TGTGCCTGGAGTGTGGGGACAGGAAACTATGGCTACACCTTC.

This sequence joins TRBV19 and TRBJ1-4; D not resolved. Trimming cost V 8 bases and J 0 bases, with 7 bases left between them. CDR1 and CDR2 from the germline V gene are LNHDA and SQIVND (reference sequence). The CDR3 loop spans 13 amino acids. The CDR3 loop reads CASARATNEKLFF. CDR3 bases: TGTGCCAGTGCAAGGGCAACTAATGAAAAACTGTTTTTT.

The DNA of the CDR3 is TGCGCCAGCAGCTACTTGCCCTACGAGCAGTACTTC. It is translated as CASSYLPYEQYF. This rearrangement joins TRBV5-1 to TRBJ2-7; no clear D gene. The CDR3 covers 12 residues. The germline gives CDR1 SGHRS, CDR2 YFSETQ. Between the trimmed V and J ends, which lost 3 bases and 2 bases, there was a span of 6 bases. The whole variable domain, remainder taken from reference TRBV5-1 and TRBJ2-7, is KAGVTQTPRYLIKTRGQQVTLSCSPISGHRSVSWYQQTPGQGLQFLFEYFSETQRNKGNFPGRFSGRQFSNSRSEMNVSTLELGDSALYLCASSYLPYEQYFGPGTRLTVT.

V gene TRBV9 combines with J gene TRBJ2-7; TRBD2 is a possible D gene (5 bases). Germline loops: CDR1 SGDLS, CDR2 YYNGEE. Trimming pared 0 bases from V and 3 bases from J, leaving 13 bases between. CDR3 length equals 15 residues. The CDR3 DNA follows: TGTGCCAGCAGCGTAGCTTTCGGGGATGGCTACGAGCAGTACTTC. Translated, it gives CASSVAFGDGYEQYF.

This clone is a singleton in its sample. The chain employs TRBV9 and TRBJ2-3; 10 bases line up with TRBD2. The CDR3 loop spans 16 amino acids. The germline V gene encodes CDR1 SGDLS and CDR2 YYNGEE. With V trimmed by 3 bases and J by 3 bases, 7 bases remained unmatched. This chain's CDR3 is CASSGSAGGSTDTQYF. CDR3 coding DNA: TGTGCCAGCAGCGGGTCAGCGGGAGGGTCGACAGATACGCAGTATTTT.

The J gene is TRBJ2-2, the V gene TRBV28, with D possibly called TRBD1 or TRBD2 (5 bases each). Germline CDR1 and CDR2: MDHEN and SYDVKM. This CDR3 is 18 amino acids long. V dropped 2 bases and J dropped 3 bases, with 19 bases sitting between them. The CDR3 DNA is TGTGCCAGCAGTTTAGGAAGCCGCAGGTTGGGGGACACCGGGGAGCTGTTTTTT. It codes for CASSLGSRRLGDTGELFF.

This clone appeared once. The CDR3 DNA is TGTGCCAGTATTCCGGGGGGTGTTACTAACTCCTACAATGAGCAGTTCTTC. The encoded protein is CASIPGGVTNSYNEQFF. The V gene is TRBV19, the J gene TRBJ2-1, with 7 bases fitting TRBD2. CDR3 length equals 17 residues. Per germline, CDR1 LNHDA and CDR2 SQIVND (reference sequence). J lost 0 bases, V lost 7 bases, and 12 bases had no gene match.

The chain couples TRBV5-8 to TRBJ2-1; 10 bases match TRBD1. Germline V gene data show CDR1 as SGHTS and CDR2 as YDEGEE. V was clipped by 0 bases and J by 7 bases; unmatched bases: 7. The CDR3 sequence is 16 residues long. DNA for the CDR3: TGTGCCAGCAGCTTGGGTCGACAGGGGGCTCTGAATGAGCAGTTCTTC. This gives the protein CASSLGRQGALNEQFF.